These 2 T cell receptor beta chains came from one sample sequenced in a study of T cell clonality in common variable immunodeficiency. Their antigens remain unidentified. Method: immunoSEQ multiplex PCR; TCRdb's copy keeps in-frame clones and lacks some. Recorded for this sample: fewer than 10,000 clones. Study-wide results and caveats: Fewer deletions and N-nucleotide insertions were reportedly seen in common variable immunodeficiency TCR beta sequences.

Sequencing input: peripheral blood mononuclear cells. All receptors come from a human donor with common variable immunodeficiency.

The CDR3: CASSAGQLSYEQYF. CDR3 bases read: TGTGCCAGCAGCGCAGGACAGCTCTCCTACGAG. The rearrangement links TRBV5-5 to TRBJ2-7; D possibly corresponds to TRBD1 (6 bases). The DNA ends 3 residues before the CDR3 does, and the rest of the CDR3 is filled in from the germline J gene. Germline lookup yields CDR1 SGHKS and CDR2 YYEKEE (reference sequence). This CDR3 region has 14 residues. V was trimmed by 4 bases and J by 0 bases, leaving 11 bases between them.

As concerns this clone: The CDR3 end falls 3 residues outside the read, so it is completed with the germline J gene. This chain connects TRBV18 to TRBJ1-2; 9 bases map to TRBD1. Germline CDR1 reads KGHSH; CDR2 reads LQKENI. The CDR3 is 15 amino acids. Trimming took 1 base from V and 2 from J; bases not matched to a gene: 2. This CDR3 reads CASSPLQGANYGYTF. CDR3 DNA, as far as it was read: TGTGCCAGCTCACCACTACAGGGGGCAAACTATGGC.